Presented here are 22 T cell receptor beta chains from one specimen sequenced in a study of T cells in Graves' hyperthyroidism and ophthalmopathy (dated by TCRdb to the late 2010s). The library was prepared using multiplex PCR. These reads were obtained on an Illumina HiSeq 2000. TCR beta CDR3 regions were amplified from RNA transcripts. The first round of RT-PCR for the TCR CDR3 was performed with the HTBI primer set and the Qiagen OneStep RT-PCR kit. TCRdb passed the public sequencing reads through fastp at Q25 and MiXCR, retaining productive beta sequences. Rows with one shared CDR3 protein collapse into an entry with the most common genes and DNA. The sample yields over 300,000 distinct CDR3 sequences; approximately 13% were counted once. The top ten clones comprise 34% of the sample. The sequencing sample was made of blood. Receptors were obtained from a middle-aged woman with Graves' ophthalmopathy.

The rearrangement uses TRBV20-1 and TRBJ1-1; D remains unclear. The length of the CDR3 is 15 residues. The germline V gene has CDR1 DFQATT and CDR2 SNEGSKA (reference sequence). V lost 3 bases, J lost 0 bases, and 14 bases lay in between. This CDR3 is CSASPGIKVNTEAFF. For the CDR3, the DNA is TGCAGTGCTAGTCCCGGGATAAAGGTGAACACTGAAGCTTTCTTT.

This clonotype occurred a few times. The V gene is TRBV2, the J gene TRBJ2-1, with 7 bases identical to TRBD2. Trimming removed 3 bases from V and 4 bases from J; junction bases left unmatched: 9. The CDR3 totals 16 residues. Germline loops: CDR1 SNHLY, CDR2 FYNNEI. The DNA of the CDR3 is TGTGCCAGCAGTGATAGCCTAGCGGACCAATACAATGAGCAGTTCTTC. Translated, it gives CASSDSLADQYNEQFF.

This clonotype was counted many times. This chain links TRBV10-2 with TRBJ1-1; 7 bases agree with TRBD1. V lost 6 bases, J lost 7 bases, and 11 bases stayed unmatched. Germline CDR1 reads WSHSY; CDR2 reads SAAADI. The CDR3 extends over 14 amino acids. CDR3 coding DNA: TGCGCCAGCAGGGGAACCGGGACAGTAGGTGAAGCTTTCTTT. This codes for CASRGTGTVGEAFF.

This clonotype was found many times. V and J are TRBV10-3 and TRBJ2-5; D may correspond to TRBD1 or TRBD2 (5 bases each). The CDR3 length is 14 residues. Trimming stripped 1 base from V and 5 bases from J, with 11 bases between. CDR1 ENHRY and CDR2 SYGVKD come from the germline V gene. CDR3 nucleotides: TGTGCCATCAGTGAGTGGAGTGGGGGTGAGACCCAGTACTTC. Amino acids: CAISEWSGGETQYF.

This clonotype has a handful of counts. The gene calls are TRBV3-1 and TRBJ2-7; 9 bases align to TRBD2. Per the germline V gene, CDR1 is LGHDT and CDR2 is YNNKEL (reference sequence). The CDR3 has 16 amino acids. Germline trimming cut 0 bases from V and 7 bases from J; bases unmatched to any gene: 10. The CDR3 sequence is CASSQDWASGTLEQYF. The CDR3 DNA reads TGTGCCAGCAGCCAAGATTGGGCTAGCGGGACGCTTGAGCAGTACTTC.

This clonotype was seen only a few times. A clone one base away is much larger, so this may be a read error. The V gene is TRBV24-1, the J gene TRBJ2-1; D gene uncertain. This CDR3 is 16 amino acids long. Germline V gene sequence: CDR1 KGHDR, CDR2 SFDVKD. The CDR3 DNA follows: TGTGCCACCAGTGATTTATTGGGGTTATCCCACAATGAGCAGCTCTTC. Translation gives CATSDLLGLSHNEQLF.

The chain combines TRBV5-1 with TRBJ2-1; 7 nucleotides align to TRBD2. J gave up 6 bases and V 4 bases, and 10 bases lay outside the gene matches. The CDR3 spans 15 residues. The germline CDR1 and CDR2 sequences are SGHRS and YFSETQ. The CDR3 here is CASSALTSRVNEQFF. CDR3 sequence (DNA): TGCGCCAGCAGCGCTTTGACTAGCAGGGTCAATGAGCAGTTCTTC.

This CDR3 is CASSDRHYGYTF. In DNA, the CDR3 is TGTGCCAGTAGTGACCGTCACTATGGCTACACCTTC. V is TRBV19 and J is TRBJ1-2; D not resolved. The CDR3 is 12 amino acids. Trimming removed 5 bases at V and 3 bases at J, with 7 bases between. Germline CDR1 reads LNHDA; CDR2 reads SQIVND (reference sequence). Full variable domain (missing parts from reference TRBV19 and TRBJ1-2): DGGITQSPKYLFRKEGQNVTLSCEQNLNHDAMYWYRQDPGQGLRLIYYSQIVNDFQKGDIAEGYSVSREKKESFPLTVTSAQKNPTAFYLCASSDRHYGYTFGSGTRLTVV.

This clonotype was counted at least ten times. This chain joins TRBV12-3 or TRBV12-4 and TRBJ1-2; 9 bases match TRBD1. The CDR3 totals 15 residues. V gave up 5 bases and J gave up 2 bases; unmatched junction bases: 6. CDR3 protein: CASSRDRDRNYGYTF. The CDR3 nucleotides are TGTGCCAGCAGTAGGGACAGGGATCGGAACTATGGCTACACCTTC.

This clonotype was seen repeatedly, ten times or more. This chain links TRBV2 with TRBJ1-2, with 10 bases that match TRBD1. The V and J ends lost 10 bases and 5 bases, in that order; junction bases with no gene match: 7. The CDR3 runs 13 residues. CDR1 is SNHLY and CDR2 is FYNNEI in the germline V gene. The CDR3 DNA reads TGTGCCACCCGACAGGGGGCAACGTATGGCTACACCTTC. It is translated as CATRQGATYGYTF.

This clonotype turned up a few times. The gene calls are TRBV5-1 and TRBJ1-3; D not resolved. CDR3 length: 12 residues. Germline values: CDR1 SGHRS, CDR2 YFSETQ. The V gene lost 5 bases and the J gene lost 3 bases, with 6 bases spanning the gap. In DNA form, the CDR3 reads TGCGCCAGCAGGAACTTTGGAAACACCATATATTTT. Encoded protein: CASRNFGNTIYF.

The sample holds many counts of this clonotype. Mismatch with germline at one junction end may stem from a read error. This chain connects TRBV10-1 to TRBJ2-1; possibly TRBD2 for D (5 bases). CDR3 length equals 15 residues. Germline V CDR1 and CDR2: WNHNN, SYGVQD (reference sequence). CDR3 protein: CASSEGVSSYNEQFF. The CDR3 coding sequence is TGTGCCAGCAGTGAGGGAGTCAGCTCCTACAATGAGCAGTTCTTC.

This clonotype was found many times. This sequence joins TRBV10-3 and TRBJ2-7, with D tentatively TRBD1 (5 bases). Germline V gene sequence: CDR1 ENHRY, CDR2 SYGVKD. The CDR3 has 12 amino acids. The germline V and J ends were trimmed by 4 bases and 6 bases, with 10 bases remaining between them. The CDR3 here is CAISGQGSEQYF. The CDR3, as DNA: TGTGCCATCAGTGGTCAGGGTTCCGAGCAGTACTTC.

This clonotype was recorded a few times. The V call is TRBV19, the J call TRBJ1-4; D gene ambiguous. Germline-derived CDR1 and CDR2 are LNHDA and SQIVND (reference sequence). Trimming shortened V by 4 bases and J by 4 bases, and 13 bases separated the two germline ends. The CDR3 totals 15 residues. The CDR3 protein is CASSTPLKNNEKLFF. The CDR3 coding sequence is TGTGCCAGTAGTACCCCGTTAAAAAATAATGAAAAACTGTTTTTT. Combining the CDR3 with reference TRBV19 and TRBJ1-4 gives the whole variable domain DGGITQSPKYLFRKEGQNVTLSCEQNLNHDAMYWYRQDPGQGLRLIYYSQIVNDFQKGDIAEGYSVSREKKESFPLTVTSAQKNPTAFYLCASSTPLKNNEKLFFGSGTQLSVL.

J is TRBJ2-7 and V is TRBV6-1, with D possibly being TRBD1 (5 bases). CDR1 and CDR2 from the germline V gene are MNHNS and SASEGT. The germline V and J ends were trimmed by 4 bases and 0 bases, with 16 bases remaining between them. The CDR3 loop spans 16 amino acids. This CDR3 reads CASSGAYDRSSYEQYF. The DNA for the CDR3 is TGTGCCAGCAGTGGAGCGTATGACAGAAGCTCCTACGAGCAGTACTTC.

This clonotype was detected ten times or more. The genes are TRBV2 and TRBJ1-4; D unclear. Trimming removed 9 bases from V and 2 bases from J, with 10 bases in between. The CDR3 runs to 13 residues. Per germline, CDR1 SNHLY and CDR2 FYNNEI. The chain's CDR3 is CARRKSTNEKLFF. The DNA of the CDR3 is TGTGCCAGGAGAAAATCGACTAATGAAAAACTGTTTTTT.

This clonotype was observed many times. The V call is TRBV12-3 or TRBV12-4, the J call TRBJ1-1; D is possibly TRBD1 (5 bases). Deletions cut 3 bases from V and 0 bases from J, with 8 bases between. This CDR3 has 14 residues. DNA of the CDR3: TGTGCCAGCAGTTTCCGGGACCTGAACACTGAAGCTTTCTTT. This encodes CASSFRDLNTEAFF.

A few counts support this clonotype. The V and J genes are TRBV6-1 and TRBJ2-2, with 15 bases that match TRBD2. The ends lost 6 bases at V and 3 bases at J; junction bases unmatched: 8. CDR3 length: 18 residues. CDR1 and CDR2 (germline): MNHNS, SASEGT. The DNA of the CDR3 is TGTGCCAGCAGGTTTGGGACTAGCGGGAGGTTGGACACCGGGGAGCTGTTTTTT. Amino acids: CASRFGTSGRLDTGELFF.

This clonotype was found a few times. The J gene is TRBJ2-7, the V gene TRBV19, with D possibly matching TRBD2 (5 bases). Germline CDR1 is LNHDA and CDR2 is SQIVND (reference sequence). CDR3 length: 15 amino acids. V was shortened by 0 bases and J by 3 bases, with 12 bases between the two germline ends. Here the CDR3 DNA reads TGTGCCAGTAGTATAGATTTCTCCGGGATCTACGAGCAGTACTTC. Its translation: CASSIDFSGIYEQYF.

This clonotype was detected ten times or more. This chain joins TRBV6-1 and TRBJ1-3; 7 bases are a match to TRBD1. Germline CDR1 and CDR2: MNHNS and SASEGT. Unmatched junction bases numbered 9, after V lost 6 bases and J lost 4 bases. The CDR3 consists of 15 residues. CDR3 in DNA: TGTGCCAGCAGCCTCAACAGGGGCGCCGGAAACACCATATATTTT. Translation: CASSLNRGAGNTIYF.

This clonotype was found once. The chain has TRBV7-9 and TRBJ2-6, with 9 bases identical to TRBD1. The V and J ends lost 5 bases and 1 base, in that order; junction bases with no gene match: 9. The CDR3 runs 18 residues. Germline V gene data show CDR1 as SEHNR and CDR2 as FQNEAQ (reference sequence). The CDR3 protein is CASSTDRGALSGANVLTF. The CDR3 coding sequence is TGTGCCAGCAGCACCGACAGGGGGGCTCTATCTGGGGCCAACGTCCTGACTTTC.

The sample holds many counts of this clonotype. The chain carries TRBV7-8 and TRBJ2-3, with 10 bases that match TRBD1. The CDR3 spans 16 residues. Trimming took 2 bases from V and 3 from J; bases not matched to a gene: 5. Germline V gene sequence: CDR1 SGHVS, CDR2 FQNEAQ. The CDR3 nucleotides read TGTGCCAGCAGCTTAAGTAGGACAGGGGGAACAGATACGCAGTATTTT. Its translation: CASSLSRTGGTDTQYF.